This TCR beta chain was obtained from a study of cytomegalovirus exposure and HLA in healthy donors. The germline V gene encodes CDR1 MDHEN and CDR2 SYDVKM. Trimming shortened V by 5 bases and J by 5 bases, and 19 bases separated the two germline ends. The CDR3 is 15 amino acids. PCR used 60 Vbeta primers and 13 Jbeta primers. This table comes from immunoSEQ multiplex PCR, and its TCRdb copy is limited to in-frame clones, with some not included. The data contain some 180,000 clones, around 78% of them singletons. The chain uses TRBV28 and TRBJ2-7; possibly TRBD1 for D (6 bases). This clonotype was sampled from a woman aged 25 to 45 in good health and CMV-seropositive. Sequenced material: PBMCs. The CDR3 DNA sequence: TGTGCCAGCAGTCCACCCGACAGGCTGCTTGACGAGCAGTACTTC. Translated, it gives CASSPPDRLLDEQYF.